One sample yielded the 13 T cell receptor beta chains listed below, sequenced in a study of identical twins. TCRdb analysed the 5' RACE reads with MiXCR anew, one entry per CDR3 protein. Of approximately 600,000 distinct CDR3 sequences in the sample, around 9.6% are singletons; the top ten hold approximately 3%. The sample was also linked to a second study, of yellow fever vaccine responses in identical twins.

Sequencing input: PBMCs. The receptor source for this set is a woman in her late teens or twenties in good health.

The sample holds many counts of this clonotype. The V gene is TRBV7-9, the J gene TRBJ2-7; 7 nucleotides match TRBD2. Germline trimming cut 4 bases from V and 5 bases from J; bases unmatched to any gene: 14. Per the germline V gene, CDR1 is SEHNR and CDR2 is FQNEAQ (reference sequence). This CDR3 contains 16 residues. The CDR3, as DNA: TGTGCCAGCAGCTCCCCCGGGGGGACTACCGGGGACGAGCAGTACTTC. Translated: CASSSPGGTTGDEQYF.

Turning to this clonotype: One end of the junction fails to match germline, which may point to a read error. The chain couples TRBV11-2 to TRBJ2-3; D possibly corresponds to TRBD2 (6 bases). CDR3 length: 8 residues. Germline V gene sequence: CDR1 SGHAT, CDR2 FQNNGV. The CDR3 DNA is TGTGCCAGCAGCTTGGGGGGTTTT. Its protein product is CASSLGGF.

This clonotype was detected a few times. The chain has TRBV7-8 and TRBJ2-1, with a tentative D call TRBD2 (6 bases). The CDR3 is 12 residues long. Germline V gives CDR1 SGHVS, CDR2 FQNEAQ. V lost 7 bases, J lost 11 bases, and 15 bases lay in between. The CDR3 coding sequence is TGTGCCAGCACCGCCCCGGGAGTGCAGCAGTTCTTC. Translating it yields CASTAPGVQQFF.

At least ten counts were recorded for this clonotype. The chain's CDR3 is CASRSRDPPETQYF. CDR3 in DNA: TGTGCCAGCAGAAGCCGGGACCCTCCAGAGACCCAGTACTTC. The chain joins TRBV12-3 or TRBV12-4 to TRBJ2-5; D may match TRBD1 or TRBD2 (5 bases each). The V and J ends lost 6 bases and 4 bases respectively, with 15 bases between them. The CDR3 runs to 14 residues.

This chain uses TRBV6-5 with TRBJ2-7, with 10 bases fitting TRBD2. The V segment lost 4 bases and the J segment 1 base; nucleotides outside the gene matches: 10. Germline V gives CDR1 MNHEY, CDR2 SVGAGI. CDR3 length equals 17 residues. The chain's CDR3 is CASSSEFGTSVSYEQYF. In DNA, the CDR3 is TGTGCCAGCAGTTCCGAATTCGGGACTAGCGTATCCTACGAGCAGTACTTC.

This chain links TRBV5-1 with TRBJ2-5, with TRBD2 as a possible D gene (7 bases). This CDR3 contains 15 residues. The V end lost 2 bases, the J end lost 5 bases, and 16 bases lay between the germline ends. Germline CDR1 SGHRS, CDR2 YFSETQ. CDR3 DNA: TGCGCCAGCAGCTTCCTCACAGGGAGGGGGGAGACCCAGTACTTC. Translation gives CASSFLTGRGETQYF. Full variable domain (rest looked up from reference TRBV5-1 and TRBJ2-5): KAGVTQTPRYLIKTRGQQVTLSCSPISGHRSVSWYQQTPGQGLQFLFEYFSETQRNKGNFPGRFSGRQFSNSRSEMNVSTLELGDSALYLCASSFLTGRGETQYFGPGTRLLVL.

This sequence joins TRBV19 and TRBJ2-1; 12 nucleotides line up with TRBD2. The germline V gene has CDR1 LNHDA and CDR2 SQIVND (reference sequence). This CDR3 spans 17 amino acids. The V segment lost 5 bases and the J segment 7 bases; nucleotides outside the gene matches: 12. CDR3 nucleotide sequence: TGTGCCAGTAGTGTCCCCGGAACTAGCGGGAGGACTAATGAGCAGTTCTTC. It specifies CASSVPGTSGRTNEQFF.

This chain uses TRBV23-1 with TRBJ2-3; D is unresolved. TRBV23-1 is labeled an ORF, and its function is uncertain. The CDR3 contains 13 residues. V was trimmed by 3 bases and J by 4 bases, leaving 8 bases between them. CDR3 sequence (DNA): TGCGCCAGCAGTCATCCCGTTGCAGATACGCAGTATTTT. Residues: CASSHPVADTQYF.

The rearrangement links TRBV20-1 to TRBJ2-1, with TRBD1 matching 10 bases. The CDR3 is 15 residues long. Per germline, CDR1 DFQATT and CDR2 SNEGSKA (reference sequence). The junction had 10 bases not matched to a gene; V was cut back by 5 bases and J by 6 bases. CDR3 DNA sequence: TGCAGTGCTCCCCCCCGGGACAGGGGCTTCAATGAGCAGTTCTTC. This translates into CSAPPRDRGFNEQFF.

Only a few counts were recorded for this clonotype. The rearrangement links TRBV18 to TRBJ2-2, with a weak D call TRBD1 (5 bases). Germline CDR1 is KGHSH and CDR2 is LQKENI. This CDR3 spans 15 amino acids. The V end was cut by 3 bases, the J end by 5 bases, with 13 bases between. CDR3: CASSPQEDSTGELFF. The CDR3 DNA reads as TGTGCCAGCTCACCCCAAGAAGACAGTACCGGGGAGCTGTTTTTT.

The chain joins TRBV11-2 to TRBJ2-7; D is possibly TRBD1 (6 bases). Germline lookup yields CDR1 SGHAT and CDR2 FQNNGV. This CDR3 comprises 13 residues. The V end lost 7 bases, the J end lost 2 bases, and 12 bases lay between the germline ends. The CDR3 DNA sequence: TGTGCCAGCACCATAGGACAGACCTACGAGCAGTACTTC. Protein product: CASTIGQTYEQYF.

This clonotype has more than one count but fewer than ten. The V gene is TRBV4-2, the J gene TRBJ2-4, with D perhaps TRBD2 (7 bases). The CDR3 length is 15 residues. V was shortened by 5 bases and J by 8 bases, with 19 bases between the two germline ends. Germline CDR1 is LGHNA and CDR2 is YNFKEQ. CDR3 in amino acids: CASSELGGGFDIQYF. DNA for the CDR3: TGTGCCAGCAGCGAGCTAGGGGGGGGCTTTGACATTCAGTACTTC.

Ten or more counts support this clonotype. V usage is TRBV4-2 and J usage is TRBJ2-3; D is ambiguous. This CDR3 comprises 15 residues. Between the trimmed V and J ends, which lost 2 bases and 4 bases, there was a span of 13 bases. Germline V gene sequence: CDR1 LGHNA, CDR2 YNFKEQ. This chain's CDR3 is CASSQSPGEADTQYF. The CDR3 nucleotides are TGTGCCAGCAGCCAATCCCCTGGTGAGGCAGATACGCAGTATTTT.